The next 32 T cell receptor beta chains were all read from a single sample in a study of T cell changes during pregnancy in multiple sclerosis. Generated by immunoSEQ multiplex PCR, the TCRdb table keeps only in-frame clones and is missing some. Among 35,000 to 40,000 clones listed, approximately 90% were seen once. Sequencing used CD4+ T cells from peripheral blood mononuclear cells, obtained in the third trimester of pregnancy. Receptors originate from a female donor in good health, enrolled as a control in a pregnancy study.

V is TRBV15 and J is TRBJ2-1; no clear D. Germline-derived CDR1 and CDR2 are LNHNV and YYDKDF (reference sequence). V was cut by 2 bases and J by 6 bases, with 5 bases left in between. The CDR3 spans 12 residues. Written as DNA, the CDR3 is TGTGCCACCAGCAGATCCGGCAATGAGCAGTTCTTC. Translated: CATSRSGNEQFF.

The DNA for the CDR3 is TGTGCCAGCAGCGTGGACGGGAGGCCTGAAGCTTTCTTT. Protein: CASSVDGRPEAFF. This chain joins TRBV5-4 and TRBJ1-1, with D hard to call. V was pared by 4 bases and J by 6 bases, with 13 bases between. Per the germline V gene, CDR1 is SGHNT and CDR2 is YYREEE (reference sequence). The CDR3 sequence is 13 residues long. Filled out from reference TRBV5-4 and TRBJ1-1, the complete variable domain reads ETGVTQSPTHLIKTRGQQVTLRCSSQSGHNTVSWYQQALGQGPQFIFQYYREEENGRGNFPPRFSGLQFPNYSSELNVNALELDDSALYLCASSVDGRPEAFFGQGTRLTVV.

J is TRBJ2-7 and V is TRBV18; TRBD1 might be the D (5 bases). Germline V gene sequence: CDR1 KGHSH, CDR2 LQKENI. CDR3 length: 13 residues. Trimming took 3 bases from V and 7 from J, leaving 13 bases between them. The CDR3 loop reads CASSPPGRGEQYF. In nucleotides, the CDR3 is TGTGCCAGCTCACCTCCAGGAAGGGGTGAGCAGTACTTC. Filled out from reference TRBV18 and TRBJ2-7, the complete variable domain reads NAGVMQNPRHLVRRRGQEARLRCSPMKGHSHVYWYRQLPEEGLKFMVYLQKENIIDESGMPKERFSAEFPKEGPSILRIQQVVRGDSAAYFCASSPPGRGEQYFGPGTRLTVT.

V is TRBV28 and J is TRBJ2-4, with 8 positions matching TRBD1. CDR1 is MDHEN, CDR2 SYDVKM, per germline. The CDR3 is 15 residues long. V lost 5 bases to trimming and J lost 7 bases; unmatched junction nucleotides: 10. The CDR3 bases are TGTGCCAGCAGTCCCTGGACAGGGACCTTGAACATTCAGTACTTC. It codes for CASSPWTGTLNIQYF.

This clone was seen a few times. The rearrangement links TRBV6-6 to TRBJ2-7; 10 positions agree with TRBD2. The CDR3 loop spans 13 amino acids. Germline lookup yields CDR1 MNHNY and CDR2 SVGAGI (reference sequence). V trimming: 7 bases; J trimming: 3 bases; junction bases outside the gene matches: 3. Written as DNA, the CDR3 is TGTGCCAGCATAGTAGCGGGGGGCTACGAGCAGTACTTC. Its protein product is CASIVAGGYEQYF.

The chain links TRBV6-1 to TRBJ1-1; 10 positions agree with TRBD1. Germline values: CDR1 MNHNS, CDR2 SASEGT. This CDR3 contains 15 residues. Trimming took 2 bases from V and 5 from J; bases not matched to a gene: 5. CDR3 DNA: TGTGCCAGCAGTGAACCCAGGACAGGGGGAACTGAAGCTTTCTTT. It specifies CASSEPRTGGTEAFF.

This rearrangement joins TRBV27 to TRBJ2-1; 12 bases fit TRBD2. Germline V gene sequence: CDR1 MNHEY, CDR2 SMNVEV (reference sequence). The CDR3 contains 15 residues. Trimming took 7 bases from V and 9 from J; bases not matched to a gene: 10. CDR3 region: CASTPRLAGVGEQFF. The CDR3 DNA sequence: TGTGCCAGCACCCCGAGACTAGCGGGAGTTGGTGAGCAGTTCTTC.

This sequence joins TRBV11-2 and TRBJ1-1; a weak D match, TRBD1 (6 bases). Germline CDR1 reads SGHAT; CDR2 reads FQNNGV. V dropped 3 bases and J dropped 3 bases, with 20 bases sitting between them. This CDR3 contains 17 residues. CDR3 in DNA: TGTGCCAGCAGCTTTCCTGGACAGTATAAGAGAGACACTGAAGCTTTCTTT. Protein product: CASSFPGQYKRDTEAFF.

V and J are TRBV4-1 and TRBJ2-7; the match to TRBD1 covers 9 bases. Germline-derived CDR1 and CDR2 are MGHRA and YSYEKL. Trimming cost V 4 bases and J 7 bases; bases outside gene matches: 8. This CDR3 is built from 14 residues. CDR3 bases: TGCGCCAGCAGCCCCGAACAGGGGGCACGGGAGCAGTACTTC. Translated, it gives CASSPEQGAREQYF.

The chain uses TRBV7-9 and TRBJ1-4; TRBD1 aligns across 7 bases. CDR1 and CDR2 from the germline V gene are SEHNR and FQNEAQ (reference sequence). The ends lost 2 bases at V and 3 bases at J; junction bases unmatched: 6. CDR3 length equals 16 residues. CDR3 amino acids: CASSLRRGQPNEKLFF. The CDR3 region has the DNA TGTGCCAGCAGCTTAAGGAGGGGGCAGCCTAATGAAAAACTGTTTTTT. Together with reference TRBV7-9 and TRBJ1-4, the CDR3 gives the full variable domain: DTGVSQNPRHKITKRGQNVTFRCDPISEHNRLYWYRQTLGQGPEFLTYFQNEAQLEKSRLLSDRFSAERPKGSFSTLEIQRTEQGDSAMYLCASSLRRGQPNEKLFFGSGTQLSVL.

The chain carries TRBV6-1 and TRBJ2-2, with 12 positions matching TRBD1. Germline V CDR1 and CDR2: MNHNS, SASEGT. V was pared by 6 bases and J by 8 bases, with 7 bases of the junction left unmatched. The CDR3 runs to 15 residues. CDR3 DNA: TGTGCCAGCAGCTGGGGACAGGGGGCTACGGGGGAGCTGTTTTTT. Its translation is CASSWGQGATGELFF.

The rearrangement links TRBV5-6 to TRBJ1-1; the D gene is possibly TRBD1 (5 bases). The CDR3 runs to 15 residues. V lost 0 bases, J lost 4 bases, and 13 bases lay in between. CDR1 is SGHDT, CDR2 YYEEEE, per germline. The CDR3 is CASSLAGGLLTEAFF. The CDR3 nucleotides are TGTGCCAGCAGCTTGGCCGGGGGTCTGCTCACTGAAGCTTTCTTT.

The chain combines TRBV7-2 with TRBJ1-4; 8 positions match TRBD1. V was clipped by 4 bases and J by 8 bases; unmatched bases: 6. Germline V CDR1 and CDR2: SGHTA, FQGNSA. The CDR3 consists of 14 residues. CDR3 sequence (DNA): TGTGCCAGCAGCTCCGGACAGGGTTCGGAAAAACTGTTTTTT. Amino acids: CASSSGQGSEKLFF.

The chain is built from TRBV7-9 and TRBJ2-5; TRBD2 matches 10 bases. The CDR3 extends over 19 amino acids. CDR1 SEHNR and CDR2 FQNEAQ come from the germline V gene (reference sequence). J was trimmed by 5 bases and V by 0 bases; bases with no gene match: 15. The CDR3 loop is CASSLAPVWTSGLRETQYF. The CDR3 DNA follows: TGTGCCAGCAGCTTAGCGCCGGTTTGGACTAGCGGCCTTAGGGAGACCCAGTACTTC. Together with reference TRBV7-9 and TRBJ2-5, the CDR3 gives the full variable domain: DTGVSQNPRHKITKRGQNVTFRCDPISEHNRLYWYRQTLGQGPEFLTYFQNEAQLEKSRLLSDRFSAERPKGSFSTLEIQRTEQGDSAMYLCASSLAPVWTSGLRETQYFGPGTRLLVL.

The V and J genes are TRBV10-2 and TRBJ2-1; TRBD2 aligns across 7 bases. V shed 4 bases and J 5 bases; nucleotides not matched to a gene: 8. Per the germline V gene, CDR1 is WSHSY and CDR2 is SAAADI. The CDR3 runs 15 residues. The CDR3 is CASSVTLALNNEQFF. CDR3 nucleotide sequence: TGCGCCAGCAGTGTAACACTAGCGCTTAACAATGAGCAGTTCTTC.

The CDR3 DNA follows: TGCGCCAGCAGCTTGGGGACAGGGCGCACAGATACGCAGTATTTT. Translated, it gives CASSLGTGRTDTQYF. The V and J genes are TRBV5-1 and TRBJ2-3; TRBD1 aligns across 8 bases. Trimming removed 0 bases from V and 1 base from J; junction bases left unmatched: 1. This CDR3 is built from 15 residues. Germline V gene data show CDR1 as SGHRS and CDR2 as YFSETQ.

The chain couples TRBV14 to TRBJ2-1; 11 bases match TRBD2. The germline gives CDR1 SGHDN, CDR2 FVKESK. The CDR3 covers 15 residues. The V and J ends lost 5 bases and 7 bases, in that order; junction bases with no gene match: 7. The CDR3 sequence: CASSDLAGGRNEQFF. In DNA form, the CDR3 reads TGTGCCAGCAGCGATCTAGCGGGAGGAAGGAATGAGCAGTTCTTC.

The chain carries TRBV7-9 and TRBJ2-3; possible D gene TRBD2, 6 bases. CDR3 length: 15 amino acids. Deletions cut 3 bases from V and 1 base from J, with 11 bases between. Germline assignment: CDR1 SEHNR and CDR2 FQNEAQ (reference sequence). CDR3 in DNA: TGTGCCAGCAGCTTTGGTGGCGGGGGCACAGATACGCAGTATTTT. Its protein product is CASSFGGGGTDTQYF.

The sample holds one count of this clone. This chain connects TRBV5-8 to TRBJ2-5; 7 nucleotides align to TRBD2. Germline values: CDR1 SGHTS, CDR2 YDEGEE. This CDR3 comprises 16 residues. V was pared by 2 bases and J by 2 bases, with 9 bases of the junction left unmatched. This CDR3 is CASSLLPYSGQETQYF. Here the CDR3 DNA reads TGTGCCAGCAGCTTACTCCCCTATAGCGGGCAAGAGACCCAGTACTTC.

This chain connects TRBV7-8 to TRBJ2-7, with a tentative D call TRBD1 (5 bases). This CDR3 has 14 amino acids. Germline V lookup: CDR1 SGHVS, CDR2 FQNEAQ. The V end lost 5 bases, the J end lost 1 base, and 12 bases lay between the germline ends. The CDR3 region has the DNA TGTGCCAGCAGCGCGACAGTTACATCCTACGAGCAGTACTTC. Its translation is CASSATVTSYEQYF.

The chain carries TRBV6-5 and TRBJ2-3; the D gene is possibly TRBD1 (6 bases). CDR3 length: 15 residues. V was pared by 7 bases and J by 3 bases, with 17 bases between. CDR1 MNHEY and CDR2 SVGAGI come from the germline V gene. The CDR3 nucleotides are TGTGCCAGCACTACACGAACAGGGAAGACAGATACGCAGTATTTT. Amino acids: CASTTRTGKTDTQYF.

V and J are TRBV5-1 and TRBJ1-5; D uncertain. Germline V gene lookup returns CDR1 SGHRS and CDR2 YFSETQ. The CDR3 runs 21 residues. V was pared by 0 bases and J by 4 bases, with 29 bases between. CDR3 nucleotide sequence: TGCGCCAGCAGCTTGGGTGGAGGGAGGCAGGAGGGTAGTCCGCCGAATCAGCCCCAGCATTTT. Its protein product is CASSLGGGRQEGSPPNQPQHF.

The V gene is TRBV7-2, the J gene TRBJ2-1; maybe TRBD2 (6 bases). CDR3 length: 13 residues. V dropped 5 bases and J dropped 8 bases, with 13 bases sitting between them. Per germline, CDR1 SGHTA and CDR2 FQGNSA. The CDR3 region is CASSAILADEQFF. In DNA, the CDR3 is TGTGCCAGCAGCGCGATACTAGCTGATGAGCAGTTCTTC. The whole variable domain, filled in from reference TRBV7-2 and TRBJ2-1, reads GAGVSQSPSNKVTEKGKDVELRCDPISGHTALYWYRQSLGQGLEFLIYFQGNSAPDKSGLPSDRFSAERTGGSVSTLTIQRTQQEDSAVYLCASSAILADEQFFGPGTRLTVL.

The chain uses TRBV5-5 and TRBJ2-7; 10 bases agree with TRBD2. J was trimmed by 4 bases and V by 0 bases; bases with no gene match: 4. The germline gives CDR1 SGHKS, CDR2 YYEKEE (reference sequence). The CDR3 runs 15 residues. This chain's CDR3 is CASSLAPSGSYEQYF. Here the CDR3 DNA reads TGTGCCAGCAGCTTGGCCCCTAGCGGGAGTTACGAGCAGTACTTC.

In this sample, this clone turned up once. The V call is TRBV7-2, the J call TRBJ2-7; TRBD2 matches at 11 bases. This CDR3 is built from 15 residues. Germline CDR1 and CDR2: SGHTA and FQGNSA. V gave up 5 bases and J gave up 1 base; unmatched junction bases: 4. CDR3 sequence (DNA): TGTGCCAGCAGCAAAAGACTAGCGGGATCCTACGAGCAGTACTTC. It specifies CASSKRLAGSYEQYF.

DNA of the CDR3: TGCAGTGCTCTAAGCGGTAATGAGCAGTTCTTC. It yields the protein CSALSGNEQFF. This sequence joins TRBV20-1 and TRBJ2-1, with D perhaps TRBD2 (5 bases). This CDR3 comprises 11 residues. Germline V gene sequence: CDR1 DFQATT, CDR2 SNEGSKA (reference sequence). With 5 bases removed from V and 7 bases from J, the gap between germline ends came to 9 bases.

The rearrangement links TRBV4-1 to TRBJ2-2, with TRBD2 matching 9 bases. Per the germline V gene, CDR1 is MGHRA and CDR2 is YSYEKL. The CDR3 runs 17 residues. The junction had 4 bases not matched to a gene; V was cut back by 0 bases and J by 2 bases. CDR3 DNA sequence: TGCGCCAGCAGCCAAGACTGGCTAGCGGGAAACACCGGGGAGCTGTTTTTT. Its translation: CASSQDWLAGNTGELFF.

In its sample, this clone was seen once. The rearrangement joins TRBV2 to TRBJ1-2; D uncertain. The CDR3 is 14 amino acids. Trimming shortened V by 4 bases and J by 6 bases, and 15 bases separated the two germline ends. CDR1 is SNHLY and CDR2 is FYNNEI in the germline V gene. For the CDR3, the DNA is TGTGCCAGCAGTGCTCGGCCGACTGAACATGGCTACACCTTC. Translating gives CASSARPTEHGYTF.

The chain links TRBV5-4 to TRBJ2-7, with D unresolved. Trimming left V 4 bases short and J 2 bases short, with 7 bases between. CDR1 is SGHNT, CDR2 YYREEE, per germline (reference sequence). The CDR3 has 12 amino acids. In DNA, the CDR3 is TGTGCCAGCAGCGCACAAACCTACGAGCAGTACTTC. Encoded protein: CASSAQTYEQYF.

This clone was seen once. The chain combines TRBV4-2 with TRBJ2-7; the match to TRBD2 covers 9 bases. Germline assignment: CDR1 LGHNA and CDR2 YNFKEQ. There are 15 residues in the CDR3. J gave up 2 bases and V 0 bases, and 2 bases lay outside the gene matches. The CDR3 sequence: CASSQDRGGAYEQYF. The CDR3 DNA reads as TGTGCCAGCAGCCAAGATCGCGGGGGGGCCTACGAGCAGTACTTC.

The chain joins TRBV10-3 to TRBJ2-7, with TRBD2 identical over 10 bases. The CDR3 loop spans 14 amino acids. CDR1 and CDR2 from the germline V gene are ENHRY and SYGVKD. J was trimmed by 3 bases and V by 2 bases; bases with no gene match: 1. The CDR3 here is CAISEGTSDYEQYF. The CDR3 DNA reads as TGTGCCATCAGTGAGGGGACTAGCGACTACGAGCAGTACTTC.

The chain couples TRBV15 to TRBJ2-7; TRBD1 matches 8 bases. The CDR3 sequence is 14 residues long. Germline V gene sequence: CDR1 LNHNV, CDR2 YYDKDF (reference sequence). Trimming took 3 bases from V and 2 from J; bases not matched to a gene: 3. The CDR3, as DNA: TGTGCCACCAGCAGCGACAGGGGTCCCTACGAGCAGTACTTC. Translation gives CATSSDRGPYEQYF.